This is a list of T cell receptor beta chains from one sample in a study of T cell clones after liver transplantation. Measured with immunoSEQ multiplex PCR; TCRdb has only the in-frame clones, and not every one. Altogether over 55,000 clones are present, around 70% being singletons, with the ten largest covering approximately 2.8%. The specimen was CD4+ T cells from blood, collected at the roughly 15-month timepoint. These receptors came from a human patient who received a liver transplant. Some of the T cells might come from the graft donor. The conserved cysteine and the conserved F or W are not part of the CDR3 here.

j_call cdr3_length v_call cdr3_aa
TRBJ1-3 10 TRBV5-1 ASGRDGNTIY
TRBJ1-2 12 TRBV5-6 ASSNQGWDGDYT
TRBJ1-5 13 TRBV19 ASSLGLLSNQPQH
TRBJ2-3 13 TRBV7-2 ASSERPGRTDTQY
TRBJ1-2 14 TRBV6-1 ASSEQPGQGYYGYT
TRBJ1-1 12 TRBV5-5 ASSLEGQSLEAF
TRBJ2-7 10 TRBV6-1 ASSAGLGEQY
TRBJ2-1 9 TRBV6-5 ASSKGLEQF
TRBJ2-2 13 TRBV11-3 ASSISTGGPGELF
TRBJ2-3 16 TRBV2 ASLLGRRSNPSTDTQY
TRBJ1-1 11 TRBV11-3 ASSLGSNTEAF
TRBJ2-1 11 TRBV7-9 ASSLALAGGEF
TRBJ2-5 10 TRBV7-9 ASSRDWETQY
TRBJ1-1 12 TRBV5-1 ASSLETGNTEAF
TRBJ1-1 14 TRBV7-2 ASSPIPTRVNTEAF
TRBJ2-5 12 TRBV19 ASSIRGNQETQY
TRBJ2-1 15 TRBV27 ASSLGDGLAGLNEQF
TRBJ2-5 12 TRBV6-5 ASSYLAGRETQY
TRBJ1-1 14 TRBV15 ATSRDPGQRGTEAF
TRBJ1-1 13 TRBV19 ASSLDGRPNTEAF
TRBJ1-4 12 TRBV10-2 ASSEEGAREKLF
TRBJ2-3 11 TRBV30 ALTSGSLNTQY
TRBJ2-3 13 TRBV5-8 ASSLFGGSTDTQY
TRBJ1-6 13 TRBV30 AWSVEGTVNSPLH
TRBJ2-7 13 TRBV7-9 ASSLVGQGVIEQY
TRBJ2-1 12 TRBV6-5 ASGRDRVYNEQF
TRBJ1-5 10 TRBV2 ASSEARQPQH
TRBJ2-2 9 TRBV28 ASSLQGELF
TRBJ1-5 13 TRBV2 ASSERAGGSQPQH
TRBJ2-3 13 TRBV4-1 ASSQDDRGTDTQY
TRBJ2-2 13 TRBV6-5 ASRVRGSGTGELF
TRBJ2-5 9 TRBV30 AWSVMETQY
TRBJ1-2 11 TRBV7-8 ASSLEVSYGYT
TRBJ2-1 13 TRBV5-8 ASSATGVFYNEQF
TRBJ2-1 11 TRBV15 ATRAGGYNEQF
TRBJ2-2 13 TRBV5-1 ASTPGTANTGELF
TRBJ1-1 13 TRBV5-1 ASSLGGTMNTEAF
TRBJ1-2 9 TRBV30 ACHPCLGYT
TRBJ1-4 11 TRBV10-3 AISNRTDEKLF
TRBJ2-5 13 TRBV15 ATSSLGLAGETQY
TRBJ1-4 12 TRBV4-2 ASRIGRGAEKLF
TRBJ1-1 11 TRBV6-1 ATDRESDTEAF
TRBJ2-1 15 TRBV11-3 ASSHNNRWSSYNEQF
TRBJ2-5 12 TRBV21-1 ARRGQGGQETQY
TRBJ2-3 17 TRBV5-6 ASSSYIAGTARSTDTQY
TRBJ1-1 9 TRBV6-6 ASSSSLEAF
TRBJ2-1 14 TRBV19 ASSIGGRGVFNEQF
TRBJ2-1 9 TRBV30 AWSVINEQF
TRBJ2-3 17 TRBV7-2 ASSVKPGLAGGPRDTQY
TRBJ1-5 12 TRBV19 ASSPGEKEQPQH
TRBJ1-2 12 TRBV2 ASSDRRANYGYT
TRBJ1-3 10 TRBV28 ASSFRRNTIY